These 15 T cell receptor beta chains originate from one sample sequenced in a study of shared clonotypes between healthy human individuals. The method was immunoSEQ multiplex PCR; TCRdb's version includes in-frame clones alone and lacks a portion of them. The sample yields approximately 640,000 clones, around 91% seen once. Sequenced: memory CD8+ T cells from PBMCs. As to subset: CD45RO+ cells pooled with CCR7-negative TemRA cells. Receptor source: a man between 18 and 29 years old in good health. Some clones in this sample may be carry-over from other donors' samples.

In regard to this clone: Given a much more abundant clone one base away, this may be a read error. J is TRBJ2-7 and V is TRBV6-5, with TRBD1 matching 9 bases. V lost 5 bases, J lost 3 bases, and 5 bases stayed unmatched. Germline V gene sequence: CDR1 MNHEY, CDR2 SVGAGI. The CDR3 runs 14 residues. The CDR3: CASSPGTGYYEQYF. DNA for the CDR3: TGTGCCAGCAGTCCCGGGACAGGGTACTACGAGCAGTACTTC.

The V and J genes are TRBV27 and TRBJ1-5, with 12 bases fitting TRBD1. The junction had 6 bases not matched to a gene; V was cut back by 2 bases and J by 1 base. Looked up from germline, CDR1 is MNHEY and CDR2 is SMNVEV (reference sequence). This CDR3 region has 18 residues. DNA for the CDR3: TGTGCCAGCAGTTTAGGCCCCGGGACAGGGGGCAGCAATCAGCCCCAGCATTTT. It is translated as CASSLGPGTGGSNQPQHF.

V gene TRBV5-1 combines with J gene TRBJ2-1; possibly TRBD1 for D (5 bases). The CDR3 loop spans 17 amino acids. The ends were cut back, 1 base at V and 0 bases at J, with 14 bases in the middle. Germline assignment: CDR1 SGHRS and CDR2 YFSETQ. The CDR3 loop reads CASSLHRSLSSYNEQFF. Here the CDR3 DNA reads TGCGCCAGCAGCTTGCACAGGAGCCTGAGCTCCTACAATGAGCAGTTCTTC.

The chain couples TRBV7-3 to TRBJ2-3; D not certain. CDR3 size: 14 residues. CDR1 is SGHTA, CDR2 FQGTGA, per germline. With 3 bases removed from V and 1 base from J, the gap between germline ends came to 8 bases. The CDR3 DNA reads TGTGCCAGCAGCTTCCGACGGCGCACAGATACGCAGTATTTT. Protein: CASSFRRRTDTQYF.

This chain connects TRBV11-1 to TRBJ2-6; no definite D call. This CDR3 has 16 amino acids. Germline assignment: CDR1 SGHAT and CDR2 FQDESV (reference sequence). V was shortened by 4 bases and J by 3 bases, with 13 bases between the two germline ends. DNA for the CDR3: TGTGCCAGCAGCTCCCCCTTGCTGCTTGGGGCCAACGTCCTGACTTTC. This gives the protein CASSSPLLLGANVLTF.

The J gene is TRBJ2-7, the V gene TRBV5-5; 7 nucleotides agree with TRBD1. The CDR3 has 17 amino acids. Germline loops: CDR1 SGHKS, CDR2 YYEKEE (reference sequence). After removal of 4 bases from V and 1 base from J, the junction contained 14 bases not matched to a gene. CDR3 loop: CASSDPLSGTASYEQYF. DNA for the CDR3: TGTGCCAGCAGCGATCCACTGTCAGGGACAGCTTCCTACGAGCAGTACTTC.

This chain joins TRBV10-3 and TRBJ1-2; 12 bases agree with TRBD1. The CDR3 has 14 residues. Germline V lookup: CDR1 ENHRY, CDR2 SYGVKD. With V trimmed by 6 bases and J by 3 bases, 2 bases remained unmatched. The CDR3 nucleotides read TGTGCCATCAGCCGGGACAGGGGGCACTATGGCTACACCTTC. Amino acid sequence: CAISRDRGHYGYTF.

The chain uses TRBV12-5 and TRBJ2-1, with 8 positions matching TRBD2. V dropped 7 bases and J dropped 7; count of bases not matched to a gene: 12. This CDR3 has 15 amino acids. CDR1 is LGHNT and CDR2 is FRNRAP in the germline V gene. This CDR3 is CASALIAGSVNEQFF. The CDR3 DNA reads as TGTGCTAGTGCTCTAATAGCGGGGAGTGTAAATGAGCAGTTCTTC.

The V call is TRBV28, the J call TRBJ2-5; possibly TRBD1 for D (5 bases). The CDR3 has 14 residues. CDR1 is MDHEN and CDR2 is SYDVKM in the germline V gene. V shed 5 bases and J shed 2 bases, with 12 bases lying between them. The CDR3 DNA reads TGTGCCAGCAGTCTTCTCAGGGAACAAGAGACCCAGTACTTC. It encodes CASSLLREQETQYF.

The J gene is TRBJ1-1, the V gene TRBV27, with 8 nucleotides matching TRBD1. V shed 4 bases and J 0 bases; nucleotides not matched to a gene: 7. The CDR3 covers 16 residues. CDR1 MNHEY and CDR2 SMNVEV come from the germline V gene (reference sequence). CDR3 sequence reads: CASSSAQGGLNTEAFF. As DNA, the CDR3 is TGTGCCAGCAGTTCAGCACAGGGGGGCCTGAACACTGAAGCTTTCTTT.

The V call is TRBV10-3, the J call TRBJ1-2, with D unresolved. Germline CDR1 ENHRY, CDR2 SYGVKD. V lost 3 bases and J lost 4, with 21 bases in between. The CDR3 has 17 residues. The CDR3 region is CAISERVAGHEGYGYTF. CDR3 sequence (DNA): TGTGCCATCAGTGAAAGGGTGGCTGGTCATGAGGGCTATGGCTACACCTTC.

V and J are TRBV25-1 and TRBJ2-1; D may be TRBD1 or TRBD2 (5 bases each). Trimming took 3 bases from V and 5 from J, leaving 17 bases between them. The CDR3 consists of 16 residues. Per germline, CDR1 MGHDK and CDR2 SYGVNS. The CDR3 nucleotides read TGTGCCAGCAGTGACTTGGGACCCGGGAATAACAATGAGCAGTTCTTC. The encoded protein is CASSDLGPGNNNEQFF. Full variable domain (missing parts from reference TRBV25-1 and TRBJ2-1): EADIYQTPRYLVIGTGKKITLECSQTMGHDKMYWYQQDPGMELHLIHYSYGVNSTEKGDLSSESTVSRIRTEHFPLTLESARPSHTSQYLCASSDLGPGNNNEQFFGPGTRLTVL.

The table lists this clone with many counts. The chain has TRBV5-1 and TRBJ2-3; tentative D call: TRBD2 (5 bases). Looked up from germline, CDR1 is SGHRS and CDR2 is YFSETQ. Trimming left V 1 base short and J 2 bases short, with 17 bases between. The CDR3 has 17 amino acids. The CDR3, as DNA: TGCGCCAGCAGCTTGTTAGGAGTGGGAGCTTACACAGATACGCAGTATTTT. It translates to CASSLLGVGAYTDTQYF. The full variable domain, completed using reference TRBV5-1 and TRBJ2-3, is KAGVTQTPRYLIKTRGQQVTLSCSPISGHRSVSWYQQTPGQGLQFLFEYFSETQRNKGNFPGRFSGRQFSNSRSEMNVSTLELGDSALYLCASSLLGVGAYTDTQYFGPGTRLTVL.

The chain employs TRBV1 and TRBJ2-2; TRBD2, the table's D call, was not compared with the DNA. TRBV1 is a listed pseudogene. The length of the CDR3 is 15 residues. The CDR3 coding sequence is TGCACCAGCAGCCCTACGGGGTGGGAGCCCGGGGAGCTGTTTTTT. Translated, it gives CTSSPTGWEPGELFF.

CDR3 in DNA: TGTGCCAGCACTCGCTTAGGGAGCACTGAAGCTTTCTTT. Translation: CASTRLGSTEAFF. This chain connects TRBV6-1 to TRBJ1-1, with D unresolved. Germline-derived CDR1 and CDR2 are MNHNS and SASEGT. This CDR3 contains 13 residues. Trimming cost V 7 bases and J 4 bases, with 13 bases left between them.